This T cell receptor (beta chain) was obtained from a study of shared clonotypes between healthy human individuals. Profiled with immunoSEQ multiplex PCR; TCRdb holds only in-frame clones, not every one. This sample has around 2.5 million clones, with 93% found just once. CDR3 length: 14 residues. Germline CDR1 is SGHDN and CDR2 is FVKESK. V shed 4 bases and J 8 bases; nucleotides not matched to a gene: 6. The sample taken for sequencing was naive CD4+ T cells from PBMCs. Subset of the sample: CD45RA+ positively selected. This TCR derives from a man aged 18 to 30 in good health. Some clones in this sample may be carry-over from other donors' samples. This sequence joins TRBV14 and TRBJ1-4; 8 bases align to TRBD1. CDR3 region: CASSRSGGGEKLFF. The CDR3 bases are TGTGCCAGCAGCCGATCAGGGGGCGGGGAAAAACTGTTTTTT.